This T cell receptor beta chain was observed in a study of tumor-infiltrating lymphocytes in primary liver carcinoma. Study-level background: Recorded tumor stage was T1-T3 N0M0, with diameters of about 4 to 10 cm. Study-level results: There were only about 8-25% of top clones found in all five tumor regions. Tumor tissue displayed a significantly greater top-250-clone fraction than blood (p = 0.039).

The CDR3 extends over 16 amino acids. Germline loops: CDR1 SGHAT, CDR2 FQNNGV. V was clipped by 5 bases and J by 4 bases, with 18 bases between them. Starting material for RNA and DNA co-extraction consisted of about 20-33 mg of unsorted bulk tissue. Patients underwent surgical resection for primary liver carcinoma. This clonotype was detected ten times or more. What it binds is not known. The template, approximately 500 ng total RNA, yielded TCR beta cDNA made with a constant-region primer. Libraries for TCR beta were built through three nested multiplex PCR rounds, which together made up a slightly modified ARM-PCR procedure. The opening two PCR rounds, about 11 cycles each, paired TRBV1-TRBV30 forward primers with a C-beta reverse primer. Each CDR3 protein is one row after TCRdb ran MiXCR on the multiplex PCR reads. There are approximately 120,000 distinct CDR3 sequences in the sample; around 64% occur only once, and 7.5% to 9% lies in the top ten.

The rearrangement links TRBV11-2 to TRBJ1-5; a possible D gene is TRBD1 (6 bases). The specimen sequenced was liver tumor tissue from sampling region 3. Indicated subset: tumor region T3, left-lateral pole. This clonotype was sampled from a woman in her fifties or sixties with primary liver carcinoma and hepatitis B virus infection. For the CDR3, the DNA is TGTGCCAGCAGCCTAAAAGGGGGACTGACGAATCAGCCCCAGCATTTT. It is translated as CASSLKGGLTNQPQHF.